A selection of T cell receptor beta chains follows, all from one sample in a study of cytomegalovirus exposure and HLA in healthy donors. Data came from immunoSEQ multiplex PCR; TCRdb stores just in-frame clones and leaves some out. The data contain 210,000 or so clones, around four fifths of them singletons. Specimen: PBMCs. The receptors shown here come from a boy aged 10-17 years in good health and CMV-seronegative. Both conserved end residues are part of each CDR3. The D gene is left open where the match is weak. Clone size is shown for a subset of rows, as once, few, many or a class of expanded clone.

size: NA; D: NA; V: TRBV11-2; J: TRBJ1-5; DNA: TGTGCCAGCAGCTTTTCAAATCAGCCCCAGCATTTT; CDR3: CASSFSNQPQHF
size: NA; D: NA; V: TRBV10-1; J: TRBJ2-7; DNA: TGCGCCAGCAGTGAGTCAAGTGCAGGGGCCGGGACCTACGAGCAGTACTTC; CDR3: CASSESSAGAGTYEQYF
size: NA; D: TRBD1; V: TRBV7-9; J: TRBJ1-2; DNA: TGTGCCAGCAGCTTAGCCCGACAGGGGAAAGGCTACACCTTC; CDR3: CASSLARQGKGYTF
size: NA; D: TRBD1; V: TRBV5-1; J: TRBJ1-1; DNA: TGCGCCAGCAGCCCCCAGGGGGGCGGGACCGAAGCTTTCTTT; CDR3: CASSPQGGGTEAFF
size: NA; D: NA; V: TRBV2; J: TRBJ2-4; DNA: TGTGCCAGCAGTGACAGGGCTGACATTCAGTACTTC; CDR3: CASSDRADIQYF
size: NA; D: NA; V: TRBV12-5; J: TRBJ2-7; DNA: TGTGCTAGTGGTTTGGTACCGGGACAAACCTACGAGCAGTACTTC; CDR3: CASGLVPGQTYEQYF
size: NA; D: NA; V: TRBV9; J: TRBJ1-6; DNA: TGTGCCAGCAGCGTAGCAAATTCACCCCTCCACTTT; CDR3: CASSVANSPLHF
size: NA; D: NA; V: TRBV30; J: TRBJ1-1; DNA: TGTGCCTGGAGTAGGGGAATGAACACTGAAGCTTTCTTT; CDR3: CAWSRGMNTEAFF
size: NA; D: TRBD2; V: TRBV6-1; J: TRBJ2-5; DNA: TGTGCCAGCAGTGACCCCTTCGGGGGGACCGGGGAGACCCAGTACTTC; CDR3: CASSDPFGGTGETQYF
size: NA; D: TRBD1; V: TRBV7-9; J: TRBJ1-1; DNA: TGTGCCAGCAGCCCAACAGGGGAAACTGAAGCTTTCTTT; CDR3: CASSPTGETEAFF
size: NA; D: TRBD1; V: TRBV29-1; J: TRBJ1-1; DNA: TGCAGCGTTAATGACAGGGGGAGTGCAGCTTTCTTT; CDR3: CSVNDRGSAAFF
size: NA; D: NA; V: TRBV15; J: TRBJ2-6; DNA: TGTGCCACCAGCGGGAACCGACAGGCCGCCAACGTCCTGACTTTC; CDR3: CATSGNRQAANVLTF
size: NA; D: NA; V: TRBV13; J: TRBJ2-2; DNA: TGTGCCAGCAGCTTAGTCTTAGGGGAAGGGACCGGGGAGCTGTTTTTT; CDR3: CASSLVLGEGTGELFF
size: few; D: TRBD2; V: TRBV11-3; J: TRBJ2-1; DNA: TGTGCCAGCAGCTCCGGGGGTAGCGGGGGCCTTGAGCAGTTCTTC; CDR3: CASSSGGSGGLEQFF
size: NA; D: NA; V: TRBV30; J: TRBJ2-1; DNA: TGTGCCTACGCCCCGGGTTCATGGTACAATGAGCAGTTCTTC; CDR3: CAYAPGSWYNEQFF
size: NA; D: TRBD1; V: TRBV13; J: TRBJ1-6; DNA: TGTGCCAGCAGCTTAGGGGACAGGGCCCTCCACTTT; CDR3: CASSLGDRALHF
size: NA; D: TRBD1; V: TRBV19; J: TRBJ1-2; DNA: TGTGCCAGTAGGGAACAGGGGTCCTATGGCTACACCTTC; CDR3: CASREQGSYGYTF
size: NA; D: TRBD1; V: TRBV9; J: TRBJ2-3; DNA: TGTGCCAGCAGCGCGGGACAGGGGGCCACAGATACGCAGTATTTT; CDR3: CASSAGQGATDTQYF
size: NA; D: NA; V: TRBV15; J: TRBJ1-4; DNA: TGTGCCACCCGGCAGGCAGGGGATGAAAAACTGTTTTTT; CDR3: CATRQAGDEKLFF
size: NA; D: TRBD2; V: TRBV5-5; J: TRBJ2-7; DNA: TGTGCCAGCAGCACGGGGGGGGCTTTGGGGGGCAGGGACTACGAGCAGTACTTC; CDR3: CASSTGGALGGRDYEQYF
size: NA; D: TRBD1; V: TRBV19; J: TRBJ2-5; DNA: TGTGCCAGTAGTAGGACAGGGGGGTGGGAGACCCAGTACTTC; CDR3: CASSRTGGWETQYF
size: NA; D: TRBD1; V: TRBV5-1; J: TRBJ1-1; DNA: TGCGCCAGCAGCGTGGGGGGACAGTCCACTGAAGCTTTCTTT; CDR3: CASSVGGQSTEAFF
size: NA; D: NA; V: TRBV18; J: TRBJ1-2; DNA: TGTGCCAGCTCCCAAGGACAGATGGATGGCTACACCTTC; CDR3: CASSQGQMDGYTF
size: NA; D: NA; V: TRBV14; J: TRBJ1-1; DNA: TGTGCCAGCAGCCCGGGGGAGCGGGACACTGAAGCTTTCTTT; CDR3: CASSPGERDTEAFF
size: NA; D: TRBD1; V: TRBV6-6; J: TRBJ1-5; DNA: TGTGCCAGCGGGGTCGACAGGGTGGAACACAATCAGCCCCAGCACTTT; CDR3: CASGVDRVEHNQPQHF
size: NA; D: TRBD1; V: TRBV10-2; J: TRBJ2-7; DNA: TGCGCCAGCAGTGAGCGGTGGGACCGGGACAGGGGTTACTTC; CDR3: CASSERWDRDRGYF
size: NA; D: TRBD1; V: TRBV9; J: TRBJ1-2; DNA: TGTGCCAGCAGCGTAGGACAGGGCCCCTATGGCTACACCTTC; CDR3: CASSVGQGPYGYTF
size: NA; D: TRBD1; V: TRBV29-1; J: TRBJ2-1; DNA: TGCAGCGTTGCGGGGGGGTTCCGGGACAGGGGGCTTAATGAGCAGTTCTTC; CDR3: CSVAGGFRDRGLNEQFF
size: NA; D: TRBD2; V: TRBV9; J: TRBJ2-2; DNA: TGTGCCAGCAGCGTACACAACCTAGCGGAAATTAACACCGGGGAGCTGTTTTTT; CDR3: CASSVHNLAEINTGELFF
size: NA; D: NA; V: TRBV29-1; J: TRBJ1-2; DNA: TGCAGCGTCCTAGACGGACGTAGGGGCAATGGCTACACCTTC; CDR3: CSVLDGRRGNGYTF
size: NA; D: TRBD1; V: TRBV11-2; J: TRBJ1-2; DNA: TGTGCCAGCTGGACAGGGCGATATGGCTACACCTTC; CDR3: CASWTGRYGYTF
size: NA; D: TRBD1; V: TRBV4-2; J: TRBJ1-3; DNA: TGTGCCAGCAGCCAAGGGGTTAGGGGGCAAGGCTCTGGAAACACCATATATTTT; CDR3: CASSQGVRGQGSGNTIYF
size: NA; D: TRBD2; V: TRBV11-2; J: TRBJ2-2; DNA: TGTGCCAGCAGTTTAGGGCGAGCGGGGGGGCTTAGCACCGGGGAGCTGTTTTTT; CDR3: CASSLGRAGGLSTGELFF
size: once; D: TRBD2; V: TRBV19; J: TRBJ2-2; DNA: TGTGCCAGTAGTATACTAGCGGGAGGTTTACTTGGGGAGCTGTTTTTT; CDR3: CASSILAGGLLGELFF
size: NA; D: TRBD2; V: TRBV6-1; J: TRBJ2-3; DNA: TGTGCCAGCAGAGCCGGGACTAGCGGGGCAGATACGCAGTATTTT; CDR3: CASRAGTSGADTQYF
size: NA; D: TRBD2; V: TRBV2; J: TRBJ2-5; DNA: TGTGCCAGTAGTCCGGGACTAGTGAAGGAGACCCAGTACTTC; CDR3: CASSPGLVKETQYF
size: once; D: NA; V: TRBV9; J: TRBJ2-6; DNA: TGTGCCAGCAGCGTATCGGGGGCCAACGTCCTGACTTTC; CDR3: CASSVSGANVLTF
size: few; D: NA; V: TRBV6-5; J: TRBJ2-7; DNA: TGTGCCAGCAGTTACTCTGCAGAAGACTACGAGCAGTACTTC; CDR3: CASSYSAEDYEQYF
size: NA; D: NA; V: TRBV6-5; J: TRBJ1-1; DNA: TGTGCCAGCAGTTACTCGCCTGAACAGATTCGGAGGGCTTTCTTT; CDR3: CASSYSPEQIRRAFF
size: once; D: NA; V: TRBV5-1; J: TRBJ2-3; DNA: TGCGCCAGCAGGCCGGGGGGCACAGATACGCAGTATTTT; CDR3: CASRPGGTDTQYF
size: once; D: NA; V: TRBV6-1; J: TRBJ1-1; DNA: TGTGCCAGCTCGGGGGGGGTTCTGAACACTGAAGCTTTCTTT; CDR3: CASSGGVLNTEAFF